One sample yielded the 29 T cell receptor beta chains listed below, sequenced in a study of T-cell memory formation after mild COVID-19. TCRdb called the 5' RACE reads again in MiXCR, with one record for every CDR3 protein. This sample has around 140,000 distinct CDR3 sequences, with 6% to 6.5% found just once. Input material: PBMCs or a T cell subset sorted from them (not recorded which). These receptors were obtained from an adult woman who had mild COVID-19 (a few samples of this study predate the infection). Cell type and time point are not known.

The chain recombines TRBV7-2 with TRBJ2-5, with 8 bases that match TRBD1. Germline trimming cut 3 bases from V and 5 bases from J; bases unmatched to any gene: 5. The germline CDR1 and CDR2 sequences are SGHTA and FQGNSA. The CDR3 has 14 residues. The CDR3, as DNA: TGTGCCAGCAGCTTCGACAGGGGTAGGGAGACCCAGTACTTC. Its translation is CASSFDRGRETQYF.

This clonotype came up many times. This chain links TRBV5-1 with TRBJ2-1; TRBD2 aligns across 8 bases. The CDR3 covers 16 residues. Unmatched junction bases numbered 11, after V lost 4 bases and J lost 5 bases. Germline assignment: CDR1 SGHRS and CDR2 YFSETQ. DNA of the CDR3: TGCGCCAGCAGCCCGACCTTGAGCGGGAGCAACAATGAGCAGTTCTTC. Its translation: CASSPTLSGSNNEQFF.

This clonotype was observed a handful of times. The rearrangement joins TRBV7-6 to TRBJ1-4; 12 bases map to TRBD1. Per the germline V gene, CDR1 is SGHVS and CDR2 is FNYEAQ. The V gene end was trimmed by 5 bases and the J gene end by 7 bases; junction bases not matched to a gene: 11. The CDR3 is 17 residues long. The CDR3 loop reads CASSPSGTGGAGEKLFF. In DNA, the CDR3 is TGTGCCAGCAGCCCCTCCGGGACAGGGGGCGCGGGTGAAAAACTGTTTTTT.

This clonotype was detected ten times or more. The V call is TRBV11-2, the J call TRBJ1-1; D is uncertain. Germline V CDR1 and CDR2: SGHAT, FQNNGV. CDR3 size: 13 residues. V was pared by 1 base and J by 10 bases, with 13 bases between. CDR3 in DNA: TGTGCCAGCAGCTTAGGATACGGGCAGGTAGCTTTCTTT. Protein: CASSLGYGQVAFF.

This clonotype was seen a handful of times. The V gene is TRBV5-5, the J gene TRBJ2-1; D tentatively reads TRBD1 or TRBD2 (5 bases each). Trimming left V 3 bases short and J 3 bases short, with 13 bases between. Germline CDR1 SGHKS, CDR2 YYEKEE (reference sequence). This CDR3 has 15 amino acids. The CDR3 DNA follows: TGTGCCAGCAGCTCGGGACCACGAATCTACAATGAGCAGTTCTTC. It encodes CASSSGPRIYNEQFF. The variable domain in full, completed from reference TRBV5-5 and TRBJ2-1, reads DAGVTQSPTHLIKTRGQQVTLRCSPISGHKSVSWYQQVLGQGPQFIFQYYEKEERGRGNFPDRFSARQFPNYSSELNVNALLLGDSALYLCASSSGPRIYNEQFFGPGTRLTVL.

This clonotype was observed at least ten times. This rearrangement joins TRBV12-3 or TRBV12-4 to TRBJ2-7, with D possibly matching TRBD2 (6 bases). V was cut by 0 bases and J by 5 bases, with 14 bases left in between. The CDR3 runs 15 residues. Here the CDR3 DNA reads TGTGCCAGCAGTTTAGCCGGGGGAATTTACCACGAGCAGTACTTC. Its translation is CASSLAGGIYHEQYF.

Ten or more counts support this clonotype. J is TRBJ1-2 and V is TRBV30, with D tentatively TRBD1 (6 bases). The CDR3 sequence is 15 residues long. Germline V gene sequence: CDR1 GTSNPN, CDR2 SVGIG (reference sequence). Trimming took 4 bases from V and 5 from J, leaving 20 bases between them. CDR3 coding DNA: TGTGCCTGGACTGGACAGACCTCCAGGTTTTATGGCTACACCTTC. Translation gives CAWTGQTSRFYGYTF.

This clonotype was counted at least ten times. The chain links TRBV6-5 to TRBJ1-5; D not certain. V was shortened by 4 bases and J by 4 bases, with 8 bases between the two germline ends. The CDR3 runs to 13 residues. Germline V CDR1 and CDR2: MNHEY, SVGAGI. CDR3 loop: CASSLGRNQPQHF. CDR3 in DNA: TGTGCCAGCAGTTTGGGCCGAAATCAGCCCCAGCATTTT.

The chain employs TRBV18 and TRBJ2-7; no reliable D call. This CDR3 has 13 residues. Germline CDR1 is KGHSH and CDR2 is LQKENI. V shed 0 bases and J shed 5 bases, with 8 bases lying between them. This chain's CDR3 is CASSPPWADEQYF. DNA for the CDR3: TGTGCCAGCTCACCACCGTGGGCAGACGAGCAGTACTTC.

The chain couples TRBV6-5 to TRBJ1-1; 7 bases map to TRBD1. The J segment lost 0 bases and the V segment lost 5 bases, leaving 9 bases of the junction unmatched. Germline V lookup: CDR1 MNHEY, CDR2 SVGAGI. The CDR3 totals 16 residues. The CDR3 reads CASSTKTGRVNTEAFF. CDR3 coding DNA: TGTGCCAGCAGTACAAAGACAGGGCGGGTGAACACTGAAGCTTTCTTT.

The gene calls are TRBV7-2 and TRBJ1-6; 9 nucleotides align to TRBD1. There are 15 residues in the CDR3. J lost 6 bases, V lost 5 bases, and 5 bases had no gene match. Germline V lookup: CDR1 SGHTA, CDR2 FQGNSA. The CDR3 DNA follows: TGTGCCAGCAGCCTGGGACAGGGTGGTAATTCACCCCTCCACTTT. As protein: CASSLGQGGNSPLHF.

This clonotype came up many times. The chain carries TRBV7-2 and TRBJ2-7; 12 bases map to TRBD2. The germline CDR1 and CDR2 sequences are SGHTA and FQGNSA. Trimming at V came to 3 bases and at J to 3 bases, leaving 12 bases not matched to a gene. The CDR3 has 18 amino acids. The CDR3, as DNA: TGTGCCAGCAGCTTCCAACTCGGACTAGCGGGAAAACGCTACGAGCAGTACTTC. The encoded protein is CASSFQLGLAGKRYEQYF.

This clonotype was detected a few times. This chain uses TRBV4-3 with TRBJ2-2, with TRBD1 matching 8 bases. Germline V lookup: CDR1 LGHNA, CDR2 YSLEER. CDR3 length: 14 amino acids. V trimming: 4 bases; J trimming: 4 bases; junction bases outside the gene matches: 2. CDR3 sequence reads: CASSPRGLTGELFF. The CDR3 DNA reads TGCGCCAGCAGCCCCAGGGGGCTCACCGGGGAGCTGTTTTTT.

The rearrangement uses TRBV6-1 and TRBJ2-5; maybe TRBD2 (6 bases). This CDR3 is built from 15 residues. Per germline, CDR1 MNHNS and CDR2 SASEGT. The V end was cut by 7 bases, the J end by 4 bases, with 19 bases between. CDR3 bases: TGTGCCAGCACCCGGGTAGGCGGGGACGGAGAGACCCAGTACTTC. Amino acid sequence: CASTRVGGDGETQYF.

This clonotype was counted many times. The V and J genes are TRBV10-3 and TRBJ2-3, with D perhaps assigned TRBD1 or TRBD2 (5 bases each). The length of the CDR3 is 14 residues. V lost 4 bases, J lost 5 bases, and 13 bases lay in between. Looked up from germline, CDR1 is ENHRY and CDR2 is SYGVKD. As DNA, the CDR3 is TGTGCCATCAGTGGAGGACGGGGCGGAGATACGCAGTATTTT. Its translation: CAISGGRGGDTQYF.

The rearrangement links TRBV7-9 to TRBJ1-6; possible D gene TRBD1, 6 bases. V was clipped by 5 bases and J by 9 bases, with 14 bases between them. The CDR3 has 14 residues. Germline V gives CDR1 SEHNR, CDR2 FQNEAQ (reference sequence). In DNA, the CDR3 is TGTGCCAGCAGCGCCGTGACAGGAGTTTCACCCCTCCACTTT. Its translation: CASSAVTGVSPLHF.

At least ten counts were recorded for this clonotype. The chain recombines TRBV20-1 with TRBJ2-3; TRBD1 aligns across 7 bases. From germline, CDR1 is DFQATT and CDR2 SNEGSKA (reference sequence). The CDR3 is 15 residues long. V gave up 3 bases and J gave up 4 bases; unmatched junction bases: 10. The chain's CDR3 is CSASGRTGPADTQYF. As DNA, the CDR3 is TGCAGTGCTAGTGGAAGGACAGGTCCGGCAGATACGCAGTATTTT.

This clonotype was seen many times. The chain couples TRBV5-5 to TRBJ2-1; TRBD2 matches 9 bases. The trim removed 5 bases at V and 5 bases at J, leaving 2 bases unmatched. The CDR3 sequence is 13 residues long. The germline V gene has CDR1 SGHKS and CDR2 YYEKEE (reference sequence). DNA for the CDR3: TGTGCCAGCAGGAGGACTAGCGACAATGAGCAGTTCTTC. As protein: CASRRTSDNEQFF.

This clonotype was found many times. The J gene is TRBJ1-1, the V gene TRBV20-1; perhaps TRBD1 as D (5 bases). CDR1 and CDR2 from the germline V gene are DFQATT and SNEGSKA (reference sequence). V lost 5 bases to trimming and J lost 5 bases, with 18 bases between them. There are 14 residues in the CDR3. This chain's CDR3 is CSAYAPGPLTEAFF. The CDR3 nucleotides are TGCAGTGCTTATGCTCCGGGACCCTTGACTGAAGCTTTCTTT.

At least ten counts were recorded for this clonotype. The gene calls are TRBV3-1 and TRBJ2-7; TRBD2 matches at 8 bases. The J segment lost 0 bases and the V segment lost 1 base, leaving 8 bases of the junction unmatched. CDR3 length: 17 residues. Per the germline V gene, CDR1 is LGHDT and CDR2 is YNNKEL (reference sequence). DNA for the CDR3: TGTGCCAGCAGCCAAGCTTCTAGCGGGCTCTTCTCCTACGAGCAGTACTTC. As protein: CASSQASSGLFSYEQYF.

The CDR3 loop is CASSPIIQMNTEAFF. CDR3 nucleotides: TGCGCCAGCAGCCCAATAATCCAGATGAACACTGAAGCTTTCTTT. This chain links TRBV4-3 with TRBJ1-1, with D hard to call. The CDR3 is made up of 15 amino acids. Germline CDR1 and CDR2: LGHNA and YSLEER. The V end lost 4 bases, the J end lost 0 bases, and 12 bases lay between the germline ends.

Only a few counts were recorded for this clonotype. The V and J genes are TRBV20-1 and TRBJ2-1; weak D call: TRBD1 (6 bases). Germline values: CDR1 DFQATT, CDR2 SNEGSKA (reference sequence). Trimming removed 1 base from V and 4 bases from J, with 8 bases in between. The CDR3 totals 13 residues. This chain's CDR3 is CSARGTVYNEQFF. Here the CDR3 DNA reads TGCAGTGCTAGAGGGACAGTATACAATGAGCAGTTCTTC.

This clonotype was detected many times. The chain links TRBV6-6 to TRBJ1-3; D ambiguous. The CDR3 loop spans 14 amino acids. Germline CDR1 is MNHNY and CDR2 is SVGAGI (reference sequence). Trimming stripped 4 bases from V and 0 bases from J, with 7 bases between. CDR3 in DNA: TGTGCCAGCAGTTTCGGTAGCTCTGGAAACACCATATATTTT. Translation gives CASSFGSSGNTIYF.

This clonotype was detected a few times. V is TRBV4-1 and J is TRBJ2-3; the match to TRBD2 covers 11 bases. The CDR3 covers 18 residues. The junction had 15 bases not matched to a gene; V was cut back by 4 bases and J by 6 bases. The germline CDR1 and CDR2 sequences are MGHRA and YSYEKL. The CDR3 region has the DNA TGCGCCAGCAGCCCATCCATTAGCGGGGGGGCAGGCGTGGATACGCAGTATTTT. Amino acids: CASSPSISGGAGVDTQYF.

The chain recombines TRBV10-3 with TRBJ2-6, with 7 bases lining up with TRBD1. The J segment lost 3 bases and the V segment lost 11 bases, leaving 10 bases of the junction unmatched. The CDR3 has 15 amino acids. CDR1 is ENHRY, CDR2 SYGVKD, per germline. The CDR3 sequence: CASRQGMYGANVLTF. The CDR3 DNA is TGTGCCTCGAGACAGGGCATGTATGGGGCCAACGTCCTGACTTTC.

The chain uses TRBV3-1 and TRBJ2-7, with 7 positions matching TRBD2. Germline-derived CDR1 and CDR2 are LGHDT and YNNKEL (reference sequence). This CDR3 has 14 amino acids. Trimming took 1 base from V and 3 from J; bases not matched to a gene: 3. CDR3 nucleotides: TGTGCCAGCAGCCAAGGGACTAGGAACTACGAGCAGTACTTC. Its translation is CASSQGTRNYEQYF.

This clonotype was seen repeatedly, ten times or more. The gene calls are TRBV4-3 and TRBJ2-5; 9 positions match TRBD2. J lost 6 bases, V lost 3 bases, and 8 bases had no gene match. The germline CDR1 and CDR2 sequences are LGHNA and YSLEER. CDR3 length equals 15 residues. CDR3 nucleotides: TGCGCCAGCAGCCACAGTAGCGGGAGAGATAAGACCCAGTACTTC. Its protein product is CASSHSSGRDKTQYF.

J is TRBJ2-3 and V is TRBV7-6; D may match TRBD1 or TRBD2 (5 bases each). The V and J ends lost 4 bases and 2 bases respectively, with 13 bases between them. This CDR3 region has 15 residues. Germline CDR1 SGHVS, CDR2 FNYEAQ. CDR3 nucleotides: TGTGCCAGCAGCTCGGAGCAGGGAGTCACAGATACGCAGTATTTT. The encoded protein is CASSSEQGVTDTQYF.

The table lists this clonotype with many counts. This chain uses TRBV24-1 with TRBJ2-1; 7 positions match TRBD1. With V trimmed by 2 bases and J by 6 bases, 3 bases remained unmatched. The CDR3 has 14 amino acids. Germline CDR1 KGHDR, CDR2 SFDVKD. The CDR3 sequence is CATSDSWTGNEQFF. The CDR3 DNA is TGTGCCACCAGTGATTCCTGGACAGGCAATGAGCAGTTCTTC.